This T cell receptor (beta chain) emerged from a study of blood T cells in healthy people across ages. Next came a second PCR, run for about 6 to 12 cycles, which used a sample-barcoded 5' primer along with a J-beta primer mix. Every cDNA molecule carried a tag from a template-switch adaptor bearing 12 random nucleotides. TCRdb reprocessed the 5' RACE reads with MiXCR, giving one entry per CDR3 protein. The sample yields about 640,000 distinct CDR3 sequences, about 54% seen once. The amount of total RNA extracted per sample was at least 5 micrograms. There are 15 residues in the CDR3. V gave up 1 base and J gave up 4 bases; unmatched junction bases: 6. The V gene's germline CDR1 is MNHEY and CDR2 SVGEGT.

The chain carries TRBV6-2 or TRBV6-3 and TRBJ1-2, with TRBD1 identical over 7 bases. The clonotype comes from a man between 60 and 70 years old in good health. Sequencing was carried out using blood. The CDR3 DNA reads TGTGCCAGCAGTTACTGGGGACAGTCCCGCTATGGCTACACCTTC. As protein: CASSYWGQSRYGYTF.